This T cell receptor (beta chain) was found in a study of tumor-infiltrating lymphocytes in primary liver carcinoma. Overall study results and limits: It was tumor-adjacent and tumor-blood pairs that overlapped less than tumor region pairs did.

With regard to this clonotype: The target antigen is unknown.

Making TCR beta cDNA involved approximately 510 ng total RNA and a constant-region primer. Three rounds of nested multiplex PCR with slightly modified ARM-PCR produced TCR beta libraries. It was with TRBV1-TRBV30 forward primers and a C-beta reverse primer that the first two PCR rounds were run, at roughly 9 cycles each. MiXCR was run by TCRdb on the multiplex PCR reads, yielding one entry per CDR3 protein. The table has around 330,000 distinct CDR3 sequences, about 60% seen once. Researchers drew blood RNA from unsorted whole blood and extracted germline DNA as well. This CDR3 has 14 residues. The germline CDR1 and CDR2 sequences are LGHNA and YSLEER. V lost 5 bases and J 6 bases, leaving 14 bases between the germline ends.

The chain carries TRBV4-3 and TRBJ1-5, with D hard to call. The sequenced sample was peripheral blood. The TCR originated in a man aged 40-49 years with primary liver carcinoma and hepatitis B virus infection. CDR3 nucleotides: TGCGCCAGCAGCTCGTCGACCGGAGGTCAGCCCCAGCATTTT. This encodes CASSSSTGGQPQHF.